This T cell receptor (beta chain) was sequenced during a study of HIV-infected children after antiretroviral therapy interruption. Study at large: In continuous treatment, analyzed samples were from weeks 0, 48 and 150.

The TCR library was built from RNA with a 3' RACE protocol and unique molecular identifiers. TCRdb redid the calling of the 3' RACE reads with MiXCR, one entry per CDR3 protein. The table has fewer than 50,000 distinct CDR3 sequences, roughly 4.5% seen once. The CDR3 has 17 amino acids. V was pared by 4 bases and J by 3 bases, with 24 bases between. The V gene's germline CDR1 is SQVTM and CDR2 ANQGSEA. As to treatment: PENTA 11 planned treatment interruption arm or continuous ART arm. At least 24 weeks of at least three-drug ART, in children 2 to 15 years. This clonotype was counted ten times or more. This material consisted of CD45RA+ CD4+ T cells from PBMCs, pooled from several time points, taken from a donor given antiretroviral therapy, either interrupted or continuous. Stated subset: naive CD4+ CD45RA+ CD45RO- T cells. This clonotype was obtained from a pool of human donors with HIV. The J gene is TRBJ1-1, the V gene TRBV29-1; D unclear. In nucleotides, the CDR3 is TGCAGCGTTGGGCGTGGGGTCACCACGGGGTGGGACACTGAAGCTTTCTTT. Encoded protein: CSVGRGVTTGWDTEAFF.